The clone carrying this TCR beta chain has just a few counts. Single viable CD3+CD4+CD8-CD45RO+ cells were sorted as the memory CD4+ T cells. The sample is drawn from a study of memory CD4+ T cells and cytomegalovirus serostatus. The CDR3 contains 15 residues. Germline V gene sequence: CDR1 SGHTA, CDR2 FQGNSA. V lost 5 bases to trimming and J lost 0 bases, with 11 bases between them. The data were produced by immunoSEQ multiplex PCR, yet TCRdb's version contains in-frame clones alone and is incomplete. The table includes about 82,000 clones, approximately 80% detected once. Sequenced material: memory CD4+ T cells from blood. The rearrangement links TRBV7-2 to TRBJ1-5; D might be TRBD1 (6 bases). This clonotype was sampled from an adult in good health and CMV-seronegative. CDR3 amino acids: CASSPDSSSNQPQHF. The CDR3 nucleotides are TGTGCCAGCAGCCCGGACAGTAGTAGCAATCAGCCCCAGCATTTT.